A selection of T cell receptor beta chains follows, all from one sample in a study of T cell responses to AZD1222 COVID-19 vaccine. Some clones are missing from TCRdb's copy, which holds only in-frame ones; the method was immunoSEQ multiplex PCR. The table includes 99,000 or so clones, roughly 88% detected once. The sequencing here drew on peripheral blood, taken on day 0 of AZD1222 vaccination. These TCRs come from an adult in good health. CDR3s include the opening cysteine and the closing phenylalanine or tryptophan. Fields, in order: clone size, J gene, V gene, CDR3 protein. Rows may omit the clone size; those that give it use once, few, many or a size class.

>-|TRBJ2-2|TRBV11-3
CASSIQYTGELFF
>-|TRBJ1-1|TRBV29-1
CSVQRVFKAFF
>-|TRBJ1-1|TRBV7-9
CASRGPNTEAFF
>-|TRBJ2-3|TRBV4-1
CASSRTRADTQYF
>few|TRBJ1-5|TRBV19
CASSLGQLYSNQPQHF
>-|TRBJ2-1|TRBV20-1
CSASREDRSSYNEQFF
>-|TRBJ1-2|TRBV19
CASIRAGGKNYGYTF
>-|TRBJ1-1|TRBV28
CASSYGGTLANTEAFF
>-|TRBJ2-3|TRBV24-1
CATSALGLASTDTQYF
>-|TRBJ1-2|TRBV29-1
CSVELVAGGGYTF
>few|TRBJ1-1|TRBV7-2
CASSLPGPGGAFF
>-|TRBJ2-3|TRBV19
CASSIMGTYTDTQYF
>-|TRBJ2-7|TRBV27
CASSILQGAPSYEQYF
>-|TRBJ2-5|TRBV18
CASSPPDRRQETQYF
>-|TRBJ1-1|TRBV6-5
CASNVLGHIGTEAFF
>-|TRBJ2-3|TRBV12-3/TRBV12-4
CASMEQRTDTQYF
>-|TRBJ1-5|TRBV7-9
CASHLEGYQPQHF
>-|TRBJ2-5|TRBV28
CASSFGGDPGTQYF
>-|TRBJ2-1|TRBV6-4
CASSAEAADEQFF
>-|TRBJ1-1|TRBV5-1
CASSLGDRQNTEAFF
>-|TRBJ1-1|TRBV11-3
CASSLEGGTEAFF
>-|TRBJ1-2|TRBV7-2
CAERVRTSYGYTF
>-|TRBJ1-5|TRBV27
CASSPTGRYQPQHF
>-|TRBJ2-7|TRBV7-8
CAAAQAAATYEQYF
>-|TRBJ2-1|TRBV28
CASYRGQGLSYNEQFF
>-|TRBJ1-1|TRBV13
CASSQPDTEAFF
>-|TRBJ1-2|TRBV28
CASQILNYGYTF
>-|TRBJ2-1|TRBV7-9
CASSPTGTPTNEQFF
>-|TRBJ1-2|TRBV6-5
CASREHGGGNYGYTF
>-|TRBJ2-7|TRBV4-2
CASSQDHWKGQYF
>-|TRBJ1-5|TRBV24-1
CATGGVGASNQPQHF
>-|TRBJ2-5|TRBV27
CASTFPFSVRETQYF
>-|TRBJ2-1|TRBV19
CASSTITLGQGSYNEQFF
>-|TRBJ2-2|TRBV28
CASSLWTTGELFF
>-|TRBJ2-1|TRBV4-1
CASSQQPGQSGANEQFF
>-|TRBJ2-3|TRBV6-5
CASFESDTQYF